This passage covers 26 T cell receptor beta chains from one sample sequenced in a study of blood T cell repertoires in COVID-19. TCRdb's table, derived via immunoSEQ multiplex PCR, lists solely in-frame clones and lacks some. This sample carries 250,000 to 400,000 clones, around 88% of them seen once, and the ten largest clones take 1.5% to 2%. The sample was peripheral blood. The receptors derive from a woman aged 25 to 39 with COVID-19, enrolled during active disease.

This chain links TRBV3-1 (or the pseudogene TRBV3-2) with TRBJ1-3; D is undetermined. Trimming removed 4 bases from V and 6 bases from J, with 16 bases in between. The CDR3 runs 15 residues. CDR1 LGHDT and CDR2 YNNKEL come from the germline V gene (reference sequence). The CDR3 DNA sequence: TGTGCCAGCAGCCGTGTCCGGGGTGGAGTAAACACCATATATTTT. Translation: CASSRVRGGVNTIYF.

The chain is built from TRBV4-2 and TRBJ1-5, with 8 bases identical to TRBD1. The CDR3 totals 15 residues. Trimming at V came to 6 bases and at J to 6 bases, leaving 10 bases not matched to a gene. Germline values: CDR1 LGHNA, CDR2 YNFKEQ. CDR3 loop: CASSYDWGTGQPQHF. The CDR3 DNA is TGTGCCAGCAGTTATGATTGGGGGACAGGTCAGCCCCAGCATTTT.

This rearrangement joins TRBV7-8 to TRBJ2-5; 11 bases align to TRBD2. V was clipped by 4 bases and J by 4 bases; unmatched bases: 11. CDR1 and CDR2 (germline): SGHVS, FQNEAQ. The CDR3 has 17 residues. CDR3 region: CASSSRLAGRIPETQYF. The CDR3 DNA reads TGTGCCAGCAGCTCAAGACTAGCGGGACGTATCCCAGAGACCCAGTACTTC.

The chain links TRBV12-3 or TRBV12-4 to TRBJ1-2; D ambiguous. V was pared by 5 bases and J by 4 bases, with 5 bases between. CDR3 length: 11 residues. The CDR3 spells CASSTVYGYTF. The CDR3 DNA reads TGTGCCAGCAGTACGGTCTATGGCTACACCTTC.

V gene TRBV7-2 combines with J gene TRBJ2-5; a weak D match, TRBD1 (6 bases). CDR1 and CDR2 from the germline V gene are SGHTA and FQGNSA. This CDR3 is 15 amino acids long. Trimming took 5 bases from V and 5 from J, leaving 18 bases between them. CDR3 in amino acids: CASSPRQVQGETQYF. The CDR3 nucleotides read TGTGCCAGCAGCCCCCGACAGGTCCAGGGGGAGACCCAGTACTTC.

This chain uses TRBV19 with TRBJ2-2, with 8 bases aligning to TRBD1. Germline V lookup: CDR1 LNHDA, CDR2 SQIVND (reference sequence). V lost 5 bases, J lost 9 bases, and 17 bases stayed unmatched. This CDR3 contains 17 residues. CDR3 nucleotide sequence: TGTGCCAGTAGTTCTTTGACAGGGGCCCTTTGGGCCAGGGAGCTGTTTTTT. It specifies CASSSLTGALWARELFF.

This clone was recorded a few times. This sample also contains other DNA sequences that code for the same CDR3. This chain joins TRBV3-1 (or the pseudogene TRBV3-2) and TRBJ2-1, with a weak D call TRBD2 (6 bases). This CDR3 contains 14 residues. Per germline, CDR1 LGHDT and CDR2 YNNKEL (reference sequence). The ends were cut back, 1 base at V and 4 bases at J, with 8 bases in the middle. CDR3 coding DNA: TGTGCCAGCAGCCAAGGCGGGGCTTACAATGAGCAGTTCTTC. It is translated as CASSQGGAYNEQFF.

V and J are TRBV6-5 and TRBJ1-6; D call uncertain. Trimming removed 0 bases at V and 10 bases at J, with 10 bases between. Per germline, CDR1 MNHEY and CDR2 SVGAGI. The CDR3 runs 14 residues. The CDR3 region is CASSYSSEGSPLHF. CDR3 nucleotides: TGTGCCAGCAGTTACTCTTCGGAGGGATCACCCCTCCACTTT.

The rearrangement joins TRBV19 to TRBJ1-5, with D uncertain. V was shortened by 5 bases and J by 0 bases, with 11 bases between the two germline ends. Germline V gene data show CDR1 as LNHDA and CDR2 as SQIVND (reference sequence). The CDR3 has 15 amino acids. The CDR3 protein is CASSPQFNSNQPQHF. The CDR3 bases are TGTGCCAGTAGTCCCCAGTTCAATAGCAATCAGCCCCAGCATTTT.

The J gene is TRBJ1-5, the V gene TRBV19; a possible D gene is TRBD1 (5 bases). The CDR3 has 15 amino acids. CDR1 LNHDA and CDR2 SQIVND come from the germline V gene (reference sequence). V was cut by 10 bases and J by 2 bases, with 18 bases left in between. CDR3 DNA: TGTGCCACCTCAACAGGCTTGGCCGGCAATCAGCCCCAGCATTTT. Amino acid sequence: CATSTGLAGNQPQHF. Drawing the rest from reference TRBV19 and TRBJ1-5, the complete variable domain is DGGITQSPKYLFRKEGQNVTLSCEQNLNHDAMYWYRQDPGQGLRLIYYSQIVNDFQKGDIAEGYSVSREKKESFPLTVTSAQKNPTAFYLCATSTGLAGNQPQHFGDGTRLSIL.

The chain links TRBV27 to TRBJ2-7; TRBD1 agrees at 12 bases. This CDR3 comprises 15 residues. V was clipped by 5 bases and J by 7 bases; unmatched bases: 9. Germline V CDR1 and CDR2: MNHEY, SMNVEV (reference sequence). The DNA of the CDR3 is TGTGCCAGCAGTCCGAGGGGACAGGGGGCAGGAGAGCAGTACTTC. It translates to CASSPRGQGAGEQYF.

This chain's CDR3 is CASSGSGKYQETQYF. In nucleotides, the CDR3 is TGTGCCAGCAGTGGGAGTGGGAAGTACCAAGAGACCCAGTACTTC. The rearrangement uses TRBV6-2 or TRBV6-3 and TRBJ2-5, with D perhaps TRBD2 (5 bases). The CDR3 consists of 15 residues. V was pared by 5 bases and J by 0 bases, with 13 bases between. Germline V CDR1 and CDR2: MNHEY, SVGEGT.

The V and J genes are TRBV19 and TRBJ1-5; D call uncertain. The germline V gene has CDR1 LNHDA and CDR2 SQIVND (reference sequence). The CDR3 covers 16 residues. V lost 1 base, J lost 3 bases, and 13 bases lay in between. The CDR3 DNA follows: TGTGCCAGTAGTATAGGATCCGGGTCGTCCAATCAGCCCCAGCATTTT. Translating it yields CASSIGSGSSNQPQHF.

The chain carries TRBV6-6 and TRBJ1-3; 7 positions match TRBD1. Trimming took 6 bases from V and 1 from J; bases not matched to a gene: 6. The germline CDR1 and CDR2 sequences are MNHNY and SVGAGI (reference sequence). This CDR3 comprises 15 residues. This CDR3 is CASRPQGTSGNTIYF. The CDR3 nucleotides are TGTGCCAGCAGACCACAGGGGACTTCTGGAAACACCATATATTTT.

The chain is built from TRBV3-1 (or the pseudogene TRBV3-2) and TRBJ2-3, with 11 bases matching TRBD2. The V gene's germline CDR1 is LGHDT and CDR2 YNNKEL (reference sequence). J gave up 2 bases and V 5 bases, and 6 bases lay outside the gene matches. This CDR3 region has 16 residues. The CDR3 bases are TGTGCCAGCAGCTTCGGGACTAGCGGATTCACAGATACGCAGTATTTT. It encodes CASSFGTSGFTDTQYF.

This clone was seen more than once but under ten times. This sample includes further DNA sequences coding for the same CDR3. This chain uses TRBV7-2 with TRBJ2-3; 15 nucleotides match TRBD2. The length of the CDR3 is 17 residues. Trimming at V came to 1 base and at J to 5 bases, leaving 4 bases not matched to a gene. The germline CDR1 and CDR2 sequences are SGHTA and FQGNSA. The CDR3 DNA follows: TGTGCCAGCAGCTTAGGGACTAGCGGGGGGGCGATAGATACGCAGTATTTT. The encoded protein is CASSLGTSGGAIDTQYF.

The CDR3 DNA reads as TGTGCCAGTAGTACCCAGGGGGCGAGCAATCAGCCCCAGCATTTT. Encoded protein: CASSTQGASNQPQHF. The chain carries TRBV19 and TRBJ1-5; the match to TRBD1 covers 8 bases. This CDR3 is 15 amino acids long. With 4 bases clipped from V and 1 base from J, the junction kept 3 bases outside the gene matches. In germline, CDR1 is LNHDA, CDR2 SQIVND (reference sequence).

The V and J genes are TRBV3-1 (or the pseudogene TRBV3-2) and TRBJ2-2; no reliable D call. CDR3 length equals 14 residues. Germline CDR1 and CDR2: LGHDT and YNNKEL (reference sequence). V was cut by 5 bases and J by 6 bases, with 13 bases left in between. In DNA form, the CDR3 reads TGTGCCAGCAGCGGTTCCGGGTACCCCGGGGAGCTGTTTTTT. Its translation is CASSGSGYPGELFF.

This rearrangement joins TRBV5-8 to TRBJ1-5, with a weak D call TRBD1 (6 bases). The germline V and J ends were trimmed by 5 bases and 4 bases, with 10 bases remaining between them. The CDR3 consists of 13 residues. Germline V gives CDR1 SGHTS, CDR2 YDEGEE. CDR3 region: CASRPQGNQPQHF. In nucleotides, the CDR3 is TGTGCCAGCAGACCCCAGGGGAATCAGCCCCAGCATTTT.

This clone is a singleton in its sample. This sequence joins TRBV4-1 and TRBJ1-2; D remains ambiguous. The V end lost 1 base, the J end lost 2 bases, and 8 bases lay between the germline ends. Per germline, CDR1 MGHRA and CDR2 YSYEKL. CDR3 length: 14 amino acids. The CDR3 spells CASSQANLNYGYTF. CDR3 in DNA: TGCGCCAGCAGCCAAGCAAACTTAAACTATGGCTACACCTTC.

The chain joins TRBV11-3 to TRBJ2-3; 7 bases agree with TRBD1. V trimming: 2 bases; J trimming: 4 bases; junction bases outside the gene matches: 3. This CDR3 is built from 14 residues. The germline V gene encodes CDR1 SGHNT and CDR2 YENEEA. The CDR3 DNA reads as TGTGCCAGCAGCTTATCGCAGGGGGCAGATACGCAGTATTTT. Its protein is CASSLSQGADTQYF.

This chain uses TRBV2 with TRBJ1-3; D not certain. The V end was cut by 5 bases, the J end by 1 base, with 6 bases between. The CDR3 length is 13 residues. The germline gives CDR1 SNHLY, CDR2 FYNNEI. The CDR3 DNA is TGTGCCAGCAGTCCGAGTTCTGGAAACACCATATATTTT. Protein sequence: CASSPSSGNTIYF.

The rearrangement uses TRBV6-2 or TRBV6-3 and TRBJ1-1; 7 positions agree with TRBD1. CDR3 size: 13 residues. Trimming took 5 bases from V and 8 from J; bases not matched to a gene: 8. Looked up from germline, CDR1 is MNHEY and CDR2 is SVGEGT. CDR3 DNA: TGTGCCAGCAGTCTCGGACAGGTCAAGGAAGCTTTCTTT. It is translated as CASSLGQVKEAFF.

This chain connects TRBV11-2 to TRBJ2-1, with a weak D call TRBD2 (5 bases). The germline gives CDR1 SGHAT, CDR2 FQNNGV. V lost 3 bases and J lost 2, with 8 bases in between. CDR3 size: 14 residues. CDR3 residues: CASSFGVAYNEQFF. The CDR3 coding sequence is TGTGCCAGCAGCTTCGGGGTGGCCTACAATGAGCAGTTCTTC.

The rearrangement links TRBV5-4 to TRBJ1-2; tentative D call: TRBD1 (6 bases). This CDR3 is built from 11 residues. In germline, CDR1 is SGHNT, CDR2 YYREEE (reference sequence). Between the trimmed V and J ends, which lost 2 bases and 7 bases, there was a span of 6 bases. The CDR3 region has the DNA TGTGCCAGCAGCTTACAGGGTGGCTACACCTTC. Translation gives CASSLQGGYTF.

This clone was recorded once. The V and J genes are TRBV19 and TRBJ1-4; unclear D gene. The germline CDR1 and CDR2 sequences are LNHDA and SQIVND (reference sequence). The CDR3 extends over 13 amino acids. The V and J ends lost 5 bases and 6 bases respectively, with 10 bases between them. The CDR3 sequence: CASSSQMDEKLFF. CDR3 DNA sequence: TGTGCCAGTAGTTCCCAGATGGATGAAAAACTGTTTTTT.